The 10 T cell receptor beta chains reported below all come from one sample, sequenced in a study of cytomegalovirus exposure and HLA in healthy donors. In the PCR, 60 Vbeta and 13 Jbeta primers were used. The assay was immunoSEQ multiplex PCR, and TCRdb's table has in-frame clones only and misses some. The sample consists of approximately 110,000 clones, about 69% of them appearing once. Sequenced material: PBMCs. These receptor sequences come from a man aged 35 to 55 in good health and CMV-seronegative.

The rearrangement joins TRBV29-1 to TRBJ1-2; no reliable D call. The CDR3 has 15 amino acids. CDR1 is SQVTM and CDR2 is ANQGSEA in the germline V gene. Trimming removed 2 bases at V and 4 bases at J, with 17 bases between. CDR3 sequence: CSVEWESKAGYGYTF. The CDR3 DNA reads TGCAGCGTTGAATGGGAGTCTAAGGCGGGCTATGGCTACACCTTC.

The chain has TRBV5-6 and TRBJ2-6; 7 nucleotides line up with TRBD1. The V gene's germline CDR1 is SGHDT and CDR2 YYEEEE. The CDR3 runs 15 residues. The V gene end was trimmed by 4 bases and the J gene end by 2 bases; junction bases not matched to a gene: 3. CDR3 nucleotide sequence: TGTGCCAGCAGCCGCCAGGGGGCTGGGGCCAACGTCCTGACTTTC. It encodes CASSRQGAGANVLTF.

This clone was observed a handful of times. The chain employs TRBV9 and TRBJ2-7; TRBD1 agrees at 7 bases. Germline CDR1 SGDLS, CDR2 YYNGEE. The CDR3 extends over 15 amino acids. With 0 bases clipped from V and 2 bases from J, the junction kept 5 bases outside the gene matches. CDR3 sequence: CASSVEEGATYEQYF. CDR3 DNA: TGTGCCAGCAGCGTAGAAGAGGGGGCGACCTACGAGCAGTACTTC.

CDR3 in DNA: TGTGCCAGCAGTGACCCGGGACAGGGGTCTTCCTACGAGCAGTACTTC. It specifies CASSDPGQGSSYEQYF. The gene calls are TRBV6-1 and TRBJ2-7; 10 nucleotides match TRBD1. Germline V gene sequence: CDR1 MNHNS, CDR2 SASEGT. The CDR3 consists of 16 residues. V lost 3 bases, J lost 1 base, and 6 bases stayed unmatched.

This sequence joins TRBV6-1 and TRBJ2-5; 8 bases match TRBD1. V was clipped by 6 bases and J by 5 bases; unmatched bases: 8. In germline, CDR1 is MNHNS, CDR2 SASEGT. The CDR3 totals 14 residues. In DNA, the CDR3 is TGTGCCAGCAGCTACAACGACAGGGGTGAGACCCAGTACTTC. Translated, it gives CASSYNDRGETQYF.

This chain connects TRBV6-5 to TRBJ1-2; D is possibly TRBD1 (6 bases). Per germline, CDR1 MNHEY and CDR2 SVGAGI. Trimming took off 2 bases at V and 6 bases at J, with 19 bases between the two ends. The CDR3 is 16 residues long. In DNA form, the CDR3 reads TGTGCCAGCAGTTACCAACAGACAGGAGTGGGGAATGGCTACACCTTC. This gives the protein CASSYQQTGVGNGYTF.

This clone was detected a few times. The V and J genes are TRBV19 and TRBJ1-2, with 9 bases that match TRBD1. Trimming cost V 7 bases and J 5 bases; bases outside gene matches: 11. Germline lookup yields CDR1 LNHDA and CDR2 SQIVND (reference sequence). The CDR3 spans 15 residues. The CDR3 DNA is TGTGCCAGTACTTCCGGGACAGGGAACTCATATGGCTACACCTTC. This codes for CASTSGTGNSYGYTF.

CDR3 in DNA: TGCGCCAGCAGCCAAGAGGCTGGCCACTACGAGCAGTACTTC. Translating it yields CASSQEAGHYEQYF. The chain combines TRBV4-1 with TRBJ2-7; D uncertain. The CDR3 has 14 amino acids. In germline, CDR1 is MGHRA, CDR2 YSYEKL. Trimming took 0 bases from V and 3 from J, leaving 9 bases between them.

In DNA form, the CDR3 reads TGTGCCAGTAGTATTGCTGGGACAGGGGGCTATGGCTACACCTTC. It yields the protein CASSIAGTGGYGYTF. The J gene is TRBJ1-2, the V gene TRBV19; TRBD1 aligns across 11 bases. Germline V lookup: CDR1 LNHDA, CDR2 SQIVND (reference sequence). The V gene end was trimmed by 3 bases and the J gene end by 4 bases; junction bases not matched to a gene: 4. There are 15 residues in the CDR3.

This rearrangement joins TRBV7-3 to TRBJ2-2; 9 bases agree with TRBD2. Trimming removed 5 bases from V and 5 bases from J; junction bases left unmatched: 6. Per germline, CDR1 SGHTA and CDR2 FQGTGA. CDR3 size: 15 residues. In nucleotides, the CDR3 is TGTGCCAGCAGCCCGCGGGGGGGCCCAACCGGGGAGCTGTTTTTT. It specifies CASSPRGGPTGELFF.